This T cell receptor beta chain emerged from a study of beta chain features in type 1 diabetes. Turning to the study itself: In all, 85 million to 130 million sorted cells from all samples were analyzed. Study results and caveats: High TCR expression in some cells could lead to their over-representation in cDNA sequencing. Naive, central memory and Treg TCRB repertoires appeared more alike in patients than in healthy donors.

CDR3 size: 15 residues. From germline, CDR1 is KGHSH and CDR2 LQKENI. The V and J ends lost 4 bases and 5 bases respectively, with 17 bases between them. Every single donor gave one heparinised blood draw, and these averaged roughly 100 mL. Reverse transcribing all isolated RNA meant expressed TCRB transcripts were sequenced. Assay: immunoSEQ multiplex PCR; the TCRdb copy retains only in-frame clones and omits some. The sample contains under 300,000 clones, about 26% of which appear only once. Of note for this clone: Antigen specificity is unknown.

The sequence was collected from a man aged 25-45 years in good health. J is TRBJ2-5 and V is TRBV18; the D call may be TRBD1 or TRBD2 (5 bases each). Sequencing input: central memory CD4+ T cells from blood. Here the CDR3 reads CASSRREGQRETQYF. CDR3 coding DNA: TGTGCCAGCTCACGACGAGAGGGGCAGAGGGAGACCCAGTACTTC.